Following are 19 T cell receptor beta chains from one sample sequenced in a study of T cell repertoires in cytomegalovirus infection. One entry per CDR3 protein results from TCRdb running MiXCR on the reads. The sample lists 250,000 to 300,000 distinct CDR3 sequences; roughly 21% were seen once. These TCRs are of unknown antigen specificity. The material was cultured PBMCs, obtained from culture after CMV antigen stimulation. These receptors came from a human donor in good health (CMV status not recorded). Some clones in this sample may be carry-over from other donors' samples.

The gene calls are TRBV7-8 and TRBJ1-2, with TRBD1 as a possible D gene (6 bases). Germline CDR1 SGHVS, CDR2 FQNEAQ. V lost 7 bases and J 7 bases, leaving 19 bases between the germline ends. This CDR3 region has 14 residues. In DNA form, the CDR3 reads TGTGCCAGCAATCCAATACAGGGTACGGTTGGCTACACCTTC. Protein product: CASNPIQGTVGYTF.

The gene calls are TRBV4-1 and TRBJ2-3; 8 nucleotides line up with TRBD2. The CDR3 sequence is 16 residues long. Germline values: CDR1 MGHRA, CDR2 YSYEKL. V lost 1 base and J lost 1; bases outside the gene matches: 4. This chain's CDR3 is CASSQVSAGGTDTQYF. CDR3 DNA sequence: TGCGCCAGCAGCCAAGTATCAGCGGGAGGCACAGATACGCAGTATTTT.

The rearrangement uses TRBV27 and TRBJ2-1; D may be TRBD1 or TRBD2 (6 bases each). The CDR3 has 18 residues. CDR1 and CDR2 (germline): MNHEY, SMNVEV (reference sequence). V was clipped by 1 base and J by 7 bases, with 23 bases between them. CDR3 coding DNA: TGTGCCAGCAGTTTATTAGGGGTTGGGGGGCTAACAGGTAATGAGCAGTTCTTC. Translating gives CASSLLGVGGLTGNEQFF.

Ten or more counts support this clonotype. DNA for the CDR3: TGTGCCAGCAGCCACCACAACTCCTACGAGCAGTACTTC. It codes for CASSHHNSYEQYF. The rearrangement uses TRBV12-3 or TRBV12-4 and TRBJ2-7; D is unresolved. The CDR3 consists of 13 residues. Between the trimmed V and J ends, which lost 6 bases and 0 bases, there was a span of 9 bases.

The rearrangement links TRBV7-8 to TRBJ1-6, with a tentative D call TRBD1 (5 bases). The CDR3 loop spans 15 amino acids. V was pared by 2 bases and J by 8 bases, with 13 bases between. CDR1 is SGHVS, CDR2 FQNEAQ, per germline. In DNA, the CDR3 is TGTGCCAGCAGCTTAAGGCAGGGAAAAGATTCACCCCTCCACTTT. Its protein is CASSLRQGKDSPLHF.

A few counts support this clonotype. This chain links TRBV7-9 with TRBJ1-1; the D gene is possibly TRBD1 (5 bases). V was shortened by 4 bases and J by 1 base, with 13 bases between the two germline ends. This CDR3 spans 15 amino acids. Germline V gene data show CDR1 as SEHNR and CDR2 as FQNEAQ (reference sequence). CDR3: CASSSWSGTNTEAFF. CDR3 nucleotides: TGTGCCAGCAGCTCATGGTCGGGGACGAACACTGAAGCTTTCTTT.

This clonotype was detected ten times or more. The rearrangement links TRBV28 to TRBJ1-3; no clear D. V lost 7 bases and J lost 3, with 13 bases in between. CDR1 and CDR2 (germline): MDHEN, SYDVKM. The CDR3 has 14 amino acids. In DNA form, the CDR3 reads TGTGCCAGCACACATAGTACCCATGGAAACACCATATATTTT. Translated: CASTHSTHGNTIYF.

This clonotype was counted at least ten times. V usage is TRBV7-9 and J usage is TRBJ2-7; TRBD1 is a possible D gene (6 bases). CDR3 length: 15 amino acids. Germline V gene sequence: CDR1 SEHNR, CDR2 FQNEAQ (reference sequence). Trimming pared 2 bases from V and 1 base from J, leaving 12 bases between. The chain's CDR3 is CASSLSRGRSYEQYF. Here the CDR3 DNA reads TGTGCCAGCAGCTTATCCAGGGGACGGTCCTACGAGCAGTACTTC.

In this sample, this clonotype turned up a few times. This chain joins TRBV6-6 and TRBJ1-1; a weak D match, TRBD1 (5 bases). The V gene lost 5 bases and the J gene lost 1 base, with 11 bases spanning the gap. The CDR3 loop spans 14 amino acids. Germline V gene data show CDR1 as MNHNY and CDR2 as SVGAGI (reference sequence). The CDR3 coding sequence is TGTGCCAGCAGTCCCTATGACAGGAACACTGAAGCTTTCTTT. Translating it yields CASSPYDRNTEAFF.

J is TRBJ2-2 and V is TRBV6-2 or TRBV6-3; TRBD2 aligns across 7 bases. V lost 7 bases to trimming and J lost 7 bases; unmatched junction nucleotides: 12. CDR1 MNHEY and CDR2 SVGEGT come from the germline V gene. This CDR3 contains 15 residues. The CDR3 spells CASTDLAGVGGELFF. DNA for the CDR3: TGTGCCAGCACCGACTTGGCGGGAGTCGGCGGGGAGCTGTTTTTT.

The gene calls are TRBV5-8 and TRBJ1-5, with D perhaps matching TRBD1 (5 bases). Trimming took 4 bases from V and 7 from J, leaving 6 bases between them. The germline gives CDR1 SGHTS, CDR2 YDEGEE. The CDR3 runs to 11 residues. CDR3 bases: TGTGCCAGCAGCCCAGGGCAGCCCCAGCATTTT. Protein sequence: CASSPGQPQHF. The full variable domain, completed using reference TRBV5-8 and TRBJ1-5, is EAGVTQSPTHLIKTRGQQATLRCSPISGHTSVYWYQQALGLGLQFLLWYDEGEERNRGNFPPRFSGRQFPNYSSELNVNALELEDSALYLCASSPGQPQHFGDGTRLSIL.

This clonotype has a handful of counts. The chain employs TRBV7-2 and TRBJ2-5, with a weak D call TRBD2 (6 bases). This CDR3 is built from 15 residues. Germline CDR1 is SGHTA and CDR2 is FQGNSA. The V end lost 5 bases, the J end lost 0 bases, and 13 bases lay between the germline ends. For the CDR3, the DNA is TGTGCCAGCAGCCCGGTGGCGGGAAACCAAGAGACCCAGTACTTC. Protein sequence: CASSPVAGNQETQYF.

Only a few counts were recorded for this clonotype. The rearrangement links TRBV7-9 to TRBJ2-6; D gene uncertain. This CDR3 is 16 amino acids long. V lost 6 bases to trimming and J lost 1 base, with 13 bases between them. The germline V gene has CDR1 SEHNR and CDR2 FQNEAQ (reference sequence). For the CDR3, the DNA is TGTGCCAGCAGTGTAGAAGGCGTTTCTGGGGCCAACGTCCTGACTTTC. Amino acids: CASSVEGVSGANVLTF.

The sample holds many counts of this clonotype. The rearrangement joins TRBV4-1 to TRBJ2-6; D unclear. From germline, CDR1 is MGHRA and CDR2 YSYEKL. CDR3 length equals 14 residues. V was shortened by 4 bases and J by 1 base, with 5 bases between the two germline ends. In DNA form, the CDR3 reads TGCGCCAGCAGCCCTGTTTCTGGGGCCAACGTCCTGACTTTC. Protein sequence: CASSPVSGANVLTF.

V and J are TRBV5-1 and TRBJ2-3, with 10 bases that match TRBD1. V lost 4 bases to trimming and J lost 5 bases; unmatched junction nucleotides: 10. The germline V gene encodes CDR1 SGHRS and CDR2 YFSETQ. CDR3 length equals 16 residues. The CDR3 loop is CASSQTRDRGRDTQYF. The DNA of the CDR3 is TGCGCCAGCAGCCAAACCCGGGACAGGGGCCGAGATACGCAGTATTTT.

This clonotype was observed at least ten times. The gene calls are TRBV6-6 and TRBJ2-3; D is undetermined. Germline V CDR1 and CDR2: MNHNY, SVGAGI (reference sequence). V dropped 6 bases and J dropped 1 base, with 14 bases sitting between them. This CDR3 has 15 amino acids. The CDR3, as DNA: TGTGCCAGCAGACGGTCTGCCTCTGGCACAGATACGCAGTATTTT. Translated, it gives CASRRSASGTDTQYF.

This chain connects TRBV5-1 to TRBJ2-1; 11 nucleotides align to TRBD2. This CDR3 contains 16 residues. Germline assignment: CDR1 SGHRS and CDR2 YFSETQ. V was pared by 0 bases and J by 6 bases, with 5 bases of the junction left unmatched. The CDR3 bases are TGCGCCAGCAGCTTGGCTGTGGGACTAGCGGCCAATGAGCAGTTCTTC. This translates into CASSLAVGLAANEQFF.

The chain uses TRBV7-8 and TRBJ2-1; possibly TRBD2 for D (6 bases). Per the germline V gene, CDR1 is SGHVS and CDR2 is FQNEAQ. The CDR3 loop spans 15 amino acids. V lost 2 bases and J 7 bases, leaving 15 bases between the germline ends. The chain's CDR3 is CASSLRREPGNEQFF. DNA for the CDR3: TGTGCCAGCAGCTTAAGGCGGGAACCGGGAAATGAGCAGTTCTTC.

The V call is TRBV10-2, the J call TRBJ2-3; D remains unclear. The V gene lost 1 base and the J gene lost 7 bases, with 9 bases spanning the gap. The length of the CDR3 is 13 residues. The V gene's germline CDR1 is WSHSY and CDR2 SAAADI. CDR3 DNA: TGCGCCAGCAGTGAGTTGGATGGGTATACGCAGTATTTT. The encoded protein is CASSELDGYTQYF.